These 29 T cell receptor beta chains came from one sample sequenced in a study of cytomegalovirus exposure and HLA in healthy donors. Libraries were prepared by immunoSEQ multiplex PCR; TCRdb keeps only in-frame clonotypes and omits some of them. The table includes roughly 130,000 clones, nearly 90% detected once. Sequencing input: PBMCs. The source of these receptors is a man aged 30 to 45 in good health and CMV-seronegative.

This clone has more than one count but fewer than ten. This chain links TRBV7-8 with TRBJ2-2, with TRBD2 as a possible D gene (5 bases). V lost 4 bases and J lost 8, with 8 bases in between. In germline, CDR1 is SGHVS, CDR2 FQNEAQ. There are 12 residues in the CDR3. The DNA of the CDR3 is TGTGCCAGCAGCTCGGACTGGGGGGAGCTGTTTTTT. Translated, it gives CASSSDWGELFF.

The V and J genes are TRBV4-1 and TRBJ2-3; 11 bases line up with TRBD2. Germline V gives CDR1 MGHRA, CDR2 YSYEKL. This CDR3 region has 15 residues. J gave up 3 bases and V 4 bases, and 3 bases lay outside the gene matches. The CDR3 DNA reads as TGCGCCAGCAGCCTTATAGCGGGGGGGACAGATACGCAGTATTTT. It is translated as CASSLIAGGTDTQYF.

V is TRBV6-5 and J is TRBJ1-2; maybe TRBD1 (5 bases). V was shortened by 4 bases and J by 5 bases, with 14 bases between the two germline ends. Germline lookup yields CDR1 MNHEY and CDR2 SVGAGI. The CDR3 length is 14 residues. Here the CDR3 DNA reads TGTGCCAGCAGTTCGGGACTAGTCCCATATGGCTACACCTTC. Its protein is CASSSGLVPYGYTF.

The CDR3 region has the DNA TGCGCCACCTTAGTAGCGGGGGGACGGGGGGAGACCCAGTACTTC. Its translation: CATLVAGGRGETQYF. The chain joins TRBV10-2 to TRBJ2-5; TRBD2 matches 10 bases. V dropped 10 bases and J dropped 5; count of bases not matched to a gene: 13. Per the germline V gene, CDR1 is WSHSY and CDR2 is SAAADI. The CDR3 extends over 15 amino acids.

The chain joins TRBV7-2 to TRBJ1-1; a weak D match, TRBD1 (6 bases). V gave up 1 base and J gave up 5 bases, with 17 bases separating them. From germline, CDR1 is SGHTA and CDR2 FQGNSA. The CDR3 has 16 residues. The CDR3 coding sequence is TGTGCCAGCAGCTTAGGGGTAGGAACCAGGGGTACTGAAGCTTTCTTT. Translation gives CASSLGVGTRGTEAFF.

This clone was observed a single time. The chain uses TRBV11-3 and TRBJ2-3, with D maybe TRBD2 (7 bases). CDR3 size: 15 residues. Looked up from germline, CDR1 is SGHNT and CDR2 is YENEEA. Trimming cost V 3 bases and J 0 bases, with 10 bases left between them. The CDR3 loop is CASSFEGGSTDTQYF. DNA of the CDR3: TGTGCCAGCAGCTTCGAGGGGGGGAGCACAGATACGCAGTATTTT.

V usage is TRBV27 and J usage is TRBJ1-2; D is unresolved. V lost 5 bases and J 6 bases, leaving 25 bases between the germline ends. The CDR3 has 17 amino acids. Germline V gene sequence: CDR1 MNHEY, CDR2 SMNVEV (reference sequence). The DNA for the CDR3 is TGTGCCAGCAGTCCCTTCCCACGGGCTGTGGCACTAGATGGCTACACCTTC. This encodes CASSPFPRAVALDGYTF.

This sequence joins TRBV2 and TRBJ2-2; 8 bases match TRBD2. Trimming removed 10 bases from V and 2 bases from J; junction bases left unmatched: 9. Germline-derived CDR1 and CDR2 are SNHLY and FYNNEI. The CDR3 is made up of 15 amino acids. For the CDR3, the DNA is TGTGCCACCTCCTCGGGGGGGCTCAACACCGGGGAGCTGTTTTTT. Its translation: CATSSGGLNTGELFF.

The chain recombines TRBV4-2 with TRBJ1-1, with D unclear. V was pared by 3 bases and J by 8 bases, with 7 bases between. Germline CDR1 LGHNA, CDR2 YNFKEQ. The CDR3 covers 11 residues. The CDR3 sequence is CASSQGREAFF. The CDR3 DNA follows: TGTGCCAGCAGCCAGGGGAGAGAAGCTTTCTTT.

V and J are TRBV10-1 and TRBJ2-7; D is possibly TRBD2 (7 bases). This CDR3 is 13 amino acids long. Trimming shortened V by 8 bases and J by 3 bases, and 14 bases separated the two germline ends. Germline V gene sequence: CDR1 WNHNN, CDR2 SYGVQD (reference sequence). In DNA form, the CDR3 reads TGCGCCAGCGGCCCGGGGGGCGGCTACGAGCAGTACTTC. It is translated as CASGPGGGYEQYF.

This clone has only one observation. The chain couples TRBV6-5 to TRBJ1-6; D is ambiguous. CDR1 and CDR2 (germline): MNHEY, SVGAGI. Trimming took off 5 bases at V and 10 bases at J, with 15 bases between the two ends. The CDR3 spans 14 residues. The CDR3 region is CASSARGPRSPLHF. CDR3 nucleotides: TGTGCCAGCAGTGCCCGCGGGCCCCGATCACCCCTCCACTTT.

This chain joins TRBV9 and TRBJ1-1; weak D call: TRBD1 (6 bases). The length of the CDR3 is 15 residues. Germline CDR1 and CDR2: SGDLS and YYNGEE. V lost 0 bases and J lost 1, with 10 bases in between. The CDR3 sequence is CASSVAGGANTEAFF. In DNA form, the CDR3 reads TGTGCCAGCAGCGTAGCGGGGGGGGCGAACACTGAAGCTTTCTTT.

The chain combines TRBV7-9 with TRBJ2-5, with a tentative D call TRBD2 (5 bases). The germline V gene has CDR1 SEHNR and CDR2 FQNEAQ (reference sequence). Trimming took 6 bases from V and 2 from J, leaving 10 bases between them. CDR3 length: 13 residues. In DNA form, the CDR3 reads TGTGCCAGCAGTCAAAGCGGACAAGAGACCCAGTACTTC. It translates to CASSQSGQETQYF.

J is TRBJ1-1 and V is TRBV11-2; a weak D match, TRBD1 (5 bases). Germline lookup yields CDR1 SGHAT and CDR2 FQNNGV. Trimming pared 1 base from V and 8 bases from J, leaving 8 bases between. CDR3 length: 12 residues. This CDR3 is CASSLGGVEAFF. Here the CDR3 DNA reads TGTGCCAGCAGCTTAGGGGGGGTCGAAGCTTTCTTT.

The table lists this clone with a count of one. An end of the junction differs from the germline gene, which may be a read error. The chain has TRBV9 and TRBJ2-7, with no clear D. The germline V gene has CDR1 SGDLS and CDR2 YYNGEE. The CDR3 covers 13 residues. Here the CDR3 DNA reads TGTGCCAGCAGCGACCCCAACTCCGACGAGCAGTACTTC. It codes for CASSDPNSDEQYF.

This clone was seen just once. The rearrangement uses TRBV5-1 and TRBJ2-7; TRBD2 matches 10 bases. The V gene's germline CDR1 is SGHRS and CDR2 YFSETQ. The ends lost 5 bases at V and 3 bases at J; junction bases unmatched: 11. The CDR3 has 16 residues. The CDR3 DNA reads TGCGCCAGCAGTACGCTCTCGGGACTAGCGAACTACGAGCAGTACTTC. Its protein product is CASSTLSGLANYEQYF.

The chain uses TRBV5-8 and TRBJ2-7; 8 bases fit TRBD1. This CDR3 has 16 residues. Germline CDR1 is SGHTS and CDR2 is YDEGEE. V shed 4 bases and J 2 bases; nucleotides not matched to a gene: 11. The CDR3 nucleotides read TGTGCCAGCAGCGCCGCGACAGGGGTTTTTACCTACGAGCAGTACTTC. This gives the protein CASSAATGVFTYEQYF.

On this clone: The junction departs from germline at one end; a sequencing error may be responsible. The chain uses TRBV7-8 and TRBJ2-5; D remains ambiguous. From germline, CDR1 is SGHVS and CDR2 FQNEAQ. The CDR3 sequence is 8 residues long. In DNA, the CDR3 is TGTGCCAGCAGCTTAGAGCACTTC. Translation gives CASSLEHF.

In DNA, the CDR3 is TGTGCCAGCAGCTCCCGACAGGGGGCGGTCGGGGAGCTGTTTTTT. Translating it yields CASSSRQGAVGELFF. V gene TRBV7-3 combines with J gene TRBJ2-2; 10 bases are a match to TRBD1. The CDR3 contains 15 residues. V lost 4 bases, J lost 7 bases, and 6 bases stayed unmatched. Per germline, CDR1 SGHTA and CDR2 FQGTGA.

The chain carries TRBV2 and TRBJ2-3; 7 nucleotides agree with TRBD2. This CDR3 region has 15 residues. Trimming cost V 7 bases and J 0 bases; bases outside gene matches: 7. Germline CDR1 is SNHLY and CDR2 is FYNNEI. CDR3 DNA sequence: TGTGCCAGCACCGGGGGGAGTTCTAGCACAGATACGCAGTATTTT. Protein: CASTGGSSSTDTQYF.

This chain links TRBV7-8 with TRBJ1-2; D is unresolved. Germline V gives CDR1 SGHVS, CDR2 FQNEAQ. This CDR3 spans 11 amino acids. The ends were cut back, 6 bases at V and 8 bases at J, with 10 bases in the middle. The CDR3 loop reads CASRNTRGYTF. The DNA of the CDR3 is TGTGCCAGCAGAAATACTCGGGGCTACACCTTC.

The V call is TRBV18, the J call TRBJ1-1; tentative D call: TRBD1 (6 bases). V was trimmed by 6 bases and J by 0 bases, leaving 23 bases between them. This CDR3 is built from 18 residues. Germline V CDR1 and CDR2: KGHSH, LQKENI. CDR3 in amino acids: CASSPDALLRGMNTEAFF. The CDR3 bases are TGTGCCAGCTCCCCTGATGCTCTTCTGAGGGGGATGAACACTGAAGCTTTCTTT.

The rearrangement uses TRBV12-5 and TRBJ2-1; TRBD2 is a possible D gene (6 bases). V was pared by 8 bases and J by 13 bases, with 30 bases between. The CDR3 sequence is 16 residues long. Germline V gene data show CDR1 as LGHNT and CDR2 as FRNRAP. This chain's CDR3 is CASIQVTGDPVASQFF. The DNA for the CDR3 is TGTGCTAGTATCCAGGTGACGGGGGATCCAGTAGCATCCCAGTTCTTC.

V and J are TRBV18 and TRBJ2-7, with 8 positions matching TRBD1. Germline assignment: CDR1 KGHSH and CDR2 LQKENI. V lost 3 bases and J lost 7; bases outside the gene matches: 5. The CDR3 consists of 13 residues. CDR3 sequence reads: CASSPQDRAEQYF. The DNA of the CDR3 is TGTGCCAGCTCACCCCAGGACAGGGCAGAGCAGTACTTC.

The CDR3 region has the DNA TGTGCCATCAGTACCAGACAGGGGGCTAACTATGGCTACACCTTC. Residues: CAISTRQGANYGYTF. The chain uses TRBV10-3 and TRBJ1-2, with 9 bases aligning to TRBD1. The CDR3 totals 15 residues. V lost 5 bases, J lost 0 bases, and 4 bases stayed unmatched. Germline values: CDR1 ENHRY, CDR2 SYGVKD.

This clone was detected only once. The chain is built from TRBV4-3 and TRBJ2-3, with a possible D match to TRBD2 (6 bases). CDR1 LGHNA and CDR2 YSLEER come from the germline V gene. This CDR3 is 16 amino acids long. V lost 1 base and J 0 bases, leaving 11 bases between the germline ends. The CDR3 loop is CASSQAAGRSTDTQYF. The CDR3 nucleotides read TGCGCCAGCAGCCAAGCGGCGGGGCGAAGCACAGATACGCAGTATTTT.

The rearrangement joins TRBV5-1 to TRBJ2-5; D remains unclear. CDR1 and CDR2 from the germline V gene are SGHRS and YFSETQ. V was shortened by 0 bases and J by 4 bases, with 13 bases between the two germline ends. There are 15 residues in the CDR3. CDR3 DNA: TGCGCCAGCAGCTTGGAAGCAGCCCGAGGAGAGACCCAGTACTTC. It codes for CASSLEAARGETQYF.

The rearrangement joins TRBV4-1 to TRBJ2-7; D possibly corresponds to TRBD1 (5 bases). The CDR3 extends over 13 amino acids. CDR1 MGHRA and CDR2 YSYEKL come from the germline V gene. The V end was cut by 1 base, the J end by 13 bases, with 17 bases between. CDR3 in amino acids: CASSQVGAARQYF. Written as DNA, the CDR3 is TGCGCCAGCAGCCAAGTAGGGGCAGCGCGGCAATACTTC.

This chain connects TRBV19 to TRBJ2-5; maybe TRBD2 (5 bases). Between the trimmed V and J ends, which lost 8 bases and 4 bases, there was a span of 17 bases. The CDR3 sequence is 14 residues long. Germline assignment: CDR1 LNHDA and CDR2 SQIVND (reference sequence). The CDR3 region is CASARAGGRETQYF. The CDR3 nucleotides read TGTGCCAGTGCCCGGGCAGGAGGACGAGAGACCCAGTACTTC. Drawing the rest from reference TRBV19 and TRBJ2-5, the complete variable domain is DGGITQSPKYLFRKEGQNVTLSCEQNLNHDAMYWYRQDPGQGLRLIYYSQIVNDFQKGDIAEGYSVSREKKESFPLTVTSAQKNPTAFYLCASARAGGRETQYFGPGTRLLVL.